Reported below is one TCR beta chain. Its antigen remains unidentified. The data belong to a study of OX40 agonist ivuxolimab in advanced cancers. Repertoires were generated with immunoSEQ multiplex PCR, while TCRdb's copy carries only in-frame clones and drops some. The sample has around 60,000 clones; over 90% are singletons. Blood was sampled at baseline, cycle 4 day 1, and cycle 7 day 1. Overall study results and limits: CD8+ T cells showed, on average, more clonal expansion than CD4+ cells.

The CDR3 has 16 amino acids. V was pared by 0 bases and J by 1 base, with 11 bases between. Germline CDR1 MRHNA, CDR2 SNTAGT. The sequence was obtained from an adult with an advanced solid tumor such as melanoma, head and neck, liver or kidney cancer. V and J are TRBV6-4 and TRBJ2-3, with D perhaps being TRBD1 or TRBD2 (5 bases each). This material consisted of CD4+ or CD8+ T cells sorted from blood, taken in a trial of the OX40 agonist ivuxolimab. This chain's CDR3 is CASSDSLGEGTDTQYF. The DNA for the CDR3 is TGTGCCAGCAGTGACTCTTTGGGGGAAGGCACAGATACGCAGTATTTT.